The TCR beta chain under discussion was sequenced for a study of blood T cell repertoires in COVID-19. At the level of the study: The origin of the acute and convalescent COVID-19 samples was the United States, Italy and Spain. The analysed material was cDNA or gDNA that came from T cells, B-cell-depleted T cells, or PBMCs.

Trimming at V came to 2 bases and at J to 1 base, leaving 4 bases not matched to a gene. Germline CDR1 is KGHSH and CDR2 is LQKENI. The CDR3 consists of 15 residues. Source study methods: Amplification of reference gene primers was used by the study to estimate nucleated cell counts. Repertoires were generated with immunoSEQ multiplex PCR, while TCRdb's copy carries only in-frame clones and drops some. V, J and clone size are taken as reported in that table, and D and trimming were inferred from the DNA itself. The sample records 45,000 to 65,000 clones, 65% to 85% being singletons. This clonotype originated in a man aged 25-45 years with COVID-19, enrolled during active disease. Input material: peripheral blood. The chain links TRBV18 to TRBJ2-5; 7 positions match TRBD2. The CDR3 region has the DNA TGTGCCAGCTCACCAAATGGGGAGGGCCAAGAGACCCAGTACTTC. Its translation is CASSPNGEGQETQYF.